The 17 T cell receptor beta chains presented below share a single source sample, sequenced in a study of cytotoxic CD8 clonotypes in ibrutinib-treated CLL. Clones were read by immunoSEQ multiplex PCR, and TCRdb kept only the in-frame ones, dropping some. The top ten hold around 5.7% of the sample, which has just under 70,000 clones, more than 60% seen once. Source: PBMCs, taken after 12 months of ibrutinib treatment. These receptors all come from a human donor with chronic lymphocytic leukemia.

This chain links TRBV6-1 with TRBJ1-5; TRBD1 matches 7 bases. Germline V lookup: CDR1 MNHNS, CDR2 SASEGT. This CDR3 spans 15 amino acids. With V trimmed by 4 bases and J by 7 bases, 10 bases remained unmatched. The CDR3 is CASSGPDRVGQPQHF. CDR3 DNA: TGTGCCAGCAGTGGGCCAGACAGGGTCGGGCAGCCCCAGCATTTT.

A single count supports this clone. The chain employs TRBV5-4 and TRBJ1-6; no clear D gene. The V end was cut by 3 bases, the J end by 9 bases, with 19 bases between. Germline loops: CDR1 SGHNT, CDR2 YYREEE (reference sequence). The CDR3 is made up of 16 amino acids. The CDR3 here is CASSSSASSRVSPLHF. CDR3 nucleotides: TGTGCCAGCAGCTCATCAGCCTCCTCCCGGGTTTCACCCCTCCACTTT.

The chain links TRBV2 to TRBJ2-7; D might be TRBD1 or TRBD2, each matching 5 bases. The CDR3 is 15 amino acids. CDR1 and CDR2 (germline): SNHLY, FYNNEI. The V end lost 6 bases, the J end lost 5 bases, and 20 bases lay between the germline ends. CDR3 in DNA: TGTGCCAGCAGCTCTTCAGGGACCTATAGCCACGAGCAGTACTTC. Its protein is CASSSSGTYSHEQYF.

The V call is TRBV29-1, the J call TRBJ2-2, with D perhaps TRBD1 or TRBD2 (6 bases each). This CDR3 comprises 13 residues. Germline V lookup: CDR1 SQVTM, CDR2 ANQGSEA. Trimming took 5 bases from V and 4 from J, leaving 11 bases between them. CDR3 amino acids: CSVTEGGTGELFF. DNA for the CDR3: TGCAGCGTTACAGAGGGGGGCACCGGGGAGCTGTTTTTT.

This chain uses TRBV7-2 with TRBJ1-6; D may be TRBD1 (6 bases). The germline V gene has CDR1 SGHTA and CDR2 FQGNSA. Trimming cost V 3 bases and J 6 bases, with 15 bases left between them. The CDR3 spans 16 residues. CDR3 sequence: CASSFRDRLSNSPLHF. In DNA form, the CDR3 reads TGTGCCAGCAGCTTCCGAGACAGGTTAAGTAATTCACCCCTCCACTTT.

CDR3 sequence: CASSRRQAYNEQFF. The DNA for the CDR3 is TGTGCCAGCAGCCGCCGACAGGCCTACAATGAGCAGTTCTTC. J is TRBJ2-1 and V is TRBV5-8, with TRBD1 as a possible D gene (6 bases). Between the trimmed V and J ends, which lost 4 bases and 2 bases, there was a span of 10 bases. Germline V CDR1 and CDR2: SGHTS, YDEGEE. The CDR3 contains 14 residues.

The genes are TRBV6-1 and TRBJ1-1, with D possibly TRBD1 on 6 matching bases. Trimming removed 7 bases at V and 1 base at J, with 13 bases between. The CDR3 contains 14 residues. The germline V gene has CDR1 MNHNS and CDR2 SASEGT. CDR3 bases: TGTGCCAGCAAAACAGGGTGGCGGAACACTGAAGCTTTCTTT. Its protein product is CASKTGWRNTEAFF.

This clone was picked up a small number of times. This chain joins TRBV9 and TRBJ1-3; the D gene is possibly TRBD1 (5 bases). The CDR3 sequence is 15 residues long. Trimming left V 0 bases short and J 4 bases short, with 11 bases between. Germline V gene sequence: CDR1 SGDLS, CDR2 YYNGEE. The CDR3 loop reads CASSVGAGLGNTIYF. The CDR3 bases are TGTGCCAGCAGCGTAGGGGCAGGGCTCGGAAACACCATATATTTT. Looking up the rest from reference TRBV9 and TRBJ1-3 gives the full variable domain: DSGVTQTPKHLITATGQRVTLRCSPRSGDLSVYWYQQSLDQGLQFLIQYYNGEERAKGNILERFSAQQFPDLHSELNLSSLELGDSALYFCASSVGAGLGNTIYFGEGSWLTVV.

This clone was observed a few times. The CDR3 region has the DNA TGTGCCAGCAGCGTAGGGGGGGATCTGCGGGATACGCAGTATTTT. Protein product: CASSVGGDLRDTQYF. This sequence joins TRBV9 and TRBJ2-3, with D tentatively TRBD2 (6 bases). V was trimmed by 0 bases and J by 6 bases, leaving 14 bases between them. This CDR3 has 15 amino acids. Germline V gene data show CDR1 as SGDLS and CDR2 as YYNGEE.

This clone was seen a single time. V gene TRBV7-2 combines with J gene TRBJ1-2, with D unclear. With 3 bases removed from V and 1 base from J, the gap between germline ends came to 9 bases. This CDR3 is 14 amino acids long. CDR1 and CDR2 (germline): SGHTA, FQGNSA. CDR3 sequence: CASSLSMINYGYTF. The CDR3 DNA is TGTGCCAGCAGCTTGTCGATGATTAACTATGGCTACACCTTC.

CDR3 protein: CASSYSRPTGELFF. The CDR3 bases are TGTGCCAGCAGTTACTCGAGGCCCACCGGGGAGCTGTTTTTT. The chain employs TRBV6-6 and TRBJ2-2; D gene ambiguous. This CDR3 has 14 amino acids. Germline values: CDR1 MNHNY, CDR2 SVGAGI (reference sequence). V was pared by 0 bases and J by 4 bases, with 6 bases between.

The genes are TRBV7-3 and TRBJ2-5, with D perhaps TRBD1 (5 bases). Trimming removed 3 bases at V and 4 bases at J, with 6 bases between. CDR1 is SGHTA and CDR2 is FQGTGA in the germline V gene. The CDR3 loop spans 12 amino acids. CDR3 sequence (DNA): TGTGCCAGCAGCTTGCAGGGAGAGACCCAGTACTTC. It translates to CASSLQGETQYF.

The chain joins TRBV28 to TRBJ1-5; 7 bases agree with TRBD1. V lost 7 bases to trimming and J lost 0 bases; unmatched junction nucleotides: 6. The CDR3 spans 15 residues. The germline gives CDR1 MDHEN, CDR2 SYDVKM. CDR3 sequence: CASKPTGNSNQPQHF. The CDR3 DNA reads as TGTGCCAGCAAACCGACAGGGAATAGCAATCAGCCCCAGCATTTT.

The chain employs TRBV5-6 and TRBJ1-1; no firm D call. The V gene lost 4 bases and the J gene lost 1 base, with 8 bases spanning the gap. The CDR3 is 13 residues long. The germline V gene encodes CDR1 SGHDT and CDR2 YYEEEE. The CDR3 region has the DNA TGTGCCAGCAGCCCCACCTCGAACACTGAAGCTTTCTTT. This codes for CASSPTSNTEAFF.

This chain joins TRBV7-8 and TRBJ1-3; D is ambiguous. V shed 4 bases and J shed 0 bases, with 13 bases lying between them. The germline V gene encodes CDR1 SGHVS and CDR2 FQNEAQ. The CDR3 runs to 16 residues. In DNA form, the CDR3 reads TGTGCCAGCAGCTCAACATCACTGACCTCTGGAAACACCATATATTTT. Protein product: CASSSTSLTSGNTIYF.

This chain links TRBV5-4 with TRBJ1-3; 7 bases fit TRBD1. Germline CDR1 SGHNT, CDR2 YYREEE (reference sequence). The ends lost 4 bases at V and 0 bases at J; junction bases unmatched: 4. CDR3 length: 15 residues. CDR3: CASSTGQLSGNTIYF. Written as DNA, the CDR3 is TGTGCCAGCAGCACGGGACAGCTCTCTGGAAACACCATATATTTT.

The chain couples TRBV9 to TRBJ2-5; no clear D. The CDR3 is 13 amino acids. Germline V gene sequence: CDR1 SGDLS, CDR2 YYNGEE. Trimming removed 3 bases from V and 5 bases from J, with 11 bases in between. The CDR3 DNA reads TGTGCCAGCAGCGAAGCAGGCCTTGAGACCCAGTACTTC. Its translation: CASSEAGLETQYF.